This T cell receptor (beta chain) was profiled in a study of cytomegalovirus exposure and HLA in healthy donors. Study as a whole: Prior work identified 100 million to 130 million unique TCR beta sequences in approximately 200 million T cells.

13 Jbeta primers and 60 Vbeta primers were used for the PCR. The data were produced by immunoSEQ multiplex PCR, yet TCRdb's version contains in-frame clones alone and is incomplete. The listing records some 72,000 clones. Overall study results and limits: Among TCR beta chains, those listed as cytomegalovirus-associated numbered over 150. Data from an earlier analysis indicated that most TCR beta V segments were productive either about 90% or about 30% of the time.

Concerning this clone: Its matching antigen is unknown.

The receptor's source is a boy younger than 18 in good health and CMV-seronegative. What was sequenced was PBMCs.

The CDR3 DNA follows: TGTGCCAGCAGCCTCGGGGGGGAGATTAATGAAAAACTGTTTTTT. It translates to CASSLGGEINEKLFF. The rearrangement joins TRBV4-2 to TRBJ1-4; a possible D gene is TRBD1 (5 bases). The length of the CDR3 is 15 residues. The germline V gene has CDR1 LGHNA and CDR2 YNFKEQ. The V and J ends lost 4 bases and 4 bases respectively, with 13 bases between them.